Presented here are 26 T cell receptor beta chains from one specimen sequenced in a study of CD8 T cells in ankylosing spondylitis. One entry per CDR3 protein results from TCRdb running MiXCR on the 5' RACE reads. The data hold a few hundred thousand distinct CDR3 sequences, with about 10% observed a single time. Sequenced input: blood, either unsorted or a sorted T cell fraction (not recorded which). The receptors derive from a male donor with ankylosing spondylitis or in good health (not recorded which).

This clonotype was found many times. The chain is built from TRBV11-2 and TRBJ2-3; 7 bases agree with TRBD2. This CDR3 has 15 amino acids. Trimming at V came to 5 bases and at J to 1 base, leaving 6 bases not matched to a gene. Germline V gives CDR1 SGHAT, CDR2 FQNNGV. This CDR3 is CASSPSGVRTDTQYF. The DNA for the CDR3 is TGTGCCAGCAGCCCGAGCGGGGTCCGCACAGATACGCAGTATTTT.

The chain carries TRBV5-6 and TRBJ2-1; TRBD1 agrees at 7 bases. The CDR3 length is 15 residues. Germline-derived CDR1 and CDR2 are SGHDT and YYEEEE. J lost 2 bases, V lost 4 bases, and 6 bases had no gene match. The CDR3 DNA sequence: TGTGCCAGCAGCCTGTACAGGGGTGCCTACAATGAGCAGTTCTTC. Its translation is CASSLYRGAYNEQFF.

This clonotype has a count of ten or more. This rearrangement joins TRBV12-3 or TRBV12-4 to TRBJ1-1; D ambiguous. V dropped 1 base and J dropped 0 bases, with 9 bases sitting between them. This CDR3 is 15 amino acids long. The CDR3 is CASSLERPMNTEAFF. CDR3 in DNA: TGTGCCAGCAGTTTAGAGCGACCCATGAACACTGAAGCTTTCTTT.

J is TRBJ2-1 and V is TRBV7-9; D may be TRBD1 or TRBD2 (5 bases each). The V end lost 5 bases, the J end lost 10 bases, and 18 bases lay between the germline ends. Germline loops: CDR1 SEHNR, CDR2 FQNEAQ (reference sequence). The CDR3 is 14 amino acids. CDR3 sequence (DNA): TGTGCCAGCAGCCCCGGGACCGGGGTCCACGAGCAGTTCTTC. Its protein product is CASSPGTGVHEQFF.

This sequence joins TRBV10-3 and TRBJ1-5; 7 positions match TRBD1. The CDR3 totals 16 residues. The trim removed 4 bases at V and 0 bases at J, leaving 6 bases unmatched. Germline-derived CDR1 and CDR2 are ENHRY and SYGVKD. CDR3 loop: CAISGGGQNSNQPQHF. Written as DNA, the CDR3 is TGTGCCATCAGTGGTGGGGGACAGAATAGCAATCAGCCCCAGCATTTT.

This clonotype was picked up a small number of times. The J gene is TRBJ2-3, the V gene TRBV5-6; the match to TRBD1 covers 8 bases. CDR3 size: 15 residues. After removal of 4 bases from V and 2 bases from J, the junction contained 6 bases not matched to a gene. The germline V gene encodes CDR1 SGHDT and CDR2 YYEEEE. The chain's CDR3 is CASSLRTGFTDTQYF. The CDR3 DNA reads TGTGCCAGCAGCCTACGGACAGGGTTCACAGATACGCAGTATTTT.

This clonotype has a handful of counts. This chain links TRBV20-1 with TRBJ2-5; 10 positions agree with TRBD2. CDR3 length: 17 residues. Germline V CDR1 and CDR2: DFQATT, SNEGSKA (reference sequence). Unmatched junction bases numbered 16, after V lost 1 base and J lost 8 bases. CDR3 bases: TGCAGTGCTAGAGTCATAGGCTCTCGGCTAGCGGGAGTCACCCAGTACTTC. This codes for CSARVIGSRLAGVTQYF.

The table lists this clonotype with many counts. The chain employs TRBV12-3 or TRBV12-4 and TRBJ1-3; no definite D call. Between the trimmed V and J ends, which lost 5 bases and 0 bases, there was a span of 2 bases. This CDR3 comprises 12 residues. CDR3 amino acids: CASSISGNTIYF. CDR3 sequence (DNA): TGTGCCAGCAGTATCTCTGGAAACACCATATATTTT.

The chain is built from TRBV11-2 and TRBJ2-1, with 10 bases identical to TRBD2. This CDR3 region has 16 residues. Germline V CDR1 and CDR2: SGHAT, FQNNGV. J lost 4 bases, V lost 2 bases, and 5 bases had no gene match. The CDR3 spells CASSLNRLAGYNEQFF. In DNA form, the CDR3 reads TGTGCCAGCAGCTTAAACCGACTAGCGGGTTACAATGAGCAGTTCTTC.

This clonotype was detected a few times. The V gene is TRBV5-6, the J gene TRBJ2-1, with a tentative D call TRBD2 (5 bases). This CDR3 is built from 18 residues. Per germline, CDR1 SGHDT and CDR2 YYEEEE. V lost 2 bases and J 2 bases, leaving 20 bases between the germline ends. DNA of the CDR3: TGTGCCAGCAGCTTAGGGCCCCGGGGAGAGGGCGCCTACAATGAGCAGTTCTTC. As protein: CASSLGPRGEGAYNEQFF.

This clonotype was found many times. The V call is TRBV5-1, the J call TRBJ1-4, with D perhaps matching TRBD1 (5 bases). V was clipped by 4 bases and J by 14 bases, with 21 bases between them. Germline V lookup: CDR1 SGHRS, CDR2 YFSETQ. The CDR3 extends over 14 amino acids. Here the CDR3 reads CASSVPRAGTPLFF. The CDR3 DNA is TGCGCCAGCAGCGTACCCAGAGCAGGGACCCCCCTGTTTTTT.

The chain links TRBV10-2 to TRBJ1-1; possibly TRBD1 for D (5 bases). The V and J ends lost 5 bases and 8 bases respectively, with 12 bases between them. The CDR3 totals 12 residues. CDR1 and CDR2 (germline): WSHSY, SAAADI. As DNA, the CDR3 is TGCGCCAGCAGTTATACGACAGTCGAAGCTTTCTTT. It encodes CASSYTTVEAFF.

This clonotype was seen many times. The chain combines TRBV4-1 with TRBJ2-1, with 12 bases aligning to TRBD2. Trimming at V came to 4 bases and at J to 3 bases, leaving 4 bases not matched to a gene. The CDR3 sequence is 16 residues long. Per the germline V gene, CDR1 is MGHRA and CDR2 is YSYEKL. CDR3: CASSRELAGGYNEQFF. The CDR3 bases are TGCGCCAGCAGCCGAGAACTAGCGGGGGGCTACAATGAGCAGTTCTTC.

Details on this clonotype: This may arise from a read error, as a much more abundant clone is one base away. The rearrangement links TRBV12-3 or TRBV12-4 to TRBJ2-3; D gene uncertain. CDR3 size: 11 residues. CDR3 sequence (DNA): TGTGCCAGCAGGCTATCAGATATGCAGTATTTT. This codes for CASRLSDMQYF.

This clonotype was seen repeatedly, ten times or more. The chain has TRBV3-1 and TRBJ2-1; TRBD2 might be the D (5 bases). The germline CDR1 and CDR2 sequences are LGHDT and YNNKEL (reference sequence). The length of the CDR3 is 15 residues. V lost 0 bases and J lost 12, with 18 bases in between. CDR3 sequence: CASSQDGSARGGQFF. DNA of the CDR3: TGTGCCAGCAGCCAAGATGGGTCGGCCCGAGGAGGGCAGTTCTTC.

This clonotype was found many times. This chain connects TRBV6-1 to TRBJ2-5, with D hard to call. Trimming removed 5 bases from V and 1 base from J, with 11 bases in between. CDR3 length equals 14 residues. Germline assignment: CDR1 MNHNS and CDR2 SASEGT. The CDR3 protein is CASSTLGFQETQYF. The CDR3 DNA is TGTGCCAGCAGTACCCTCGGTTTCCAAGAGACCCAGTACTTC.

Comment on this clonotype: One end of the junction does not line up with germline, which may come from a read error. The genes are TRBV20-1 and TRBJ2-1; TRBD2 matches 11 bases. This CDR3 contains 12 residues. CDR1 is DFQATT and CDR2 is SNEGSKA in the germline V gene (reference sequence). This CDR3 is CSARGLAGGGVF. The DNA for the CDR3 is TGCAGTGCTAGAGGTCTAGCGGGGGGAGGGGTCTTC.

The chain links TRBV5-1 to TRBJ1-2; D is uncertain. The length of the CDR3 is 13 residues. Trimming cost V 1 base and J 7 bases, with 11 bases left between them. Germline loops: CDR1 SGHRS, CDR2 YFSETQ. The CDR3 nucleotides are TGCGCCAGCAGCTTGAGCGACCCCGGTGGCTACACCTTC. It specifies CASSLSDPGGYTF.

CDR3 sequence (DNA): TGTGCCAGCAGCCAAGAACAGGGGGCAGATACGCAGTATTTT. Protein sequence: CASSQEQGADTQYF. The rearrangement links TRBV3-1 to TRBJ2-3; 8 bases agree with TRBD1. The CDR3 is 14 residues long. Germline V gene sequence: CDR1 LGHDT, CDR2 YNNKEL (reference sequence). V gave up 0 bases and J gave up 4 bases; unmatched junction bases: 0.

A few counts support this clonotype. The genes are TRBV4-2 and TRBJ2-7; 7 bases align to TRBD2. The CDR3 is made up of 17 amino acids. Germline V gives CDR1 LGHNA, CDR2 YNFKEQ. Germline trimming cut 0 bases from V and 3 bases from J; bases unmatched to any gene: 11. The DNA for the CDR3 is TGTGCCAGCAGCCAAGATTCTGGGGGGGTGCCTAACTACGAGCAGTACTTC. The encoded protein is CASSQDSGGVPNYEQYF.

This clonotype appeared a few times. The chain joins TRBV5-1 to TRBJ2-7, with 11 nucleotides matching TRBD1. The germline V gene encodes CDR1 SGHRS and CDR2 YFSETQ. V lost 0 bases and J lost 5; bases outside the gene matches: 1. The CDR3 is made up of 14 amino acids. CDR3 DNA: TGCGCCAGCAGCTTGGGGACAGGGGGCAACGAGCAGTACTTC. Translated, it gives CASSLGTGGNEQYF.

The chain recombines TRBV20-1 with TRBJ1-4; D is perhaps TRBD1 (5 bases). Trimming took 6 bases from V and 3 from J, leaving 11 bases between them. Germline V gene sequence: CDR1 DFQATT, CDR2 SNEGSKA (reference sequence). This CDR3 comprises 13 residues. Here the CDR3 reads CSAVRVANEKLFF. DNA of the CDR3: TGCAGTGCAGTCAGGGTTGCTAATGAAAAACTGTTTTTT.

This clonotype was counted between two and nine times. This chain links TRBV2 with TRBJ2-7; perhaps TRBD1 as D (6 bases). Germline lookup yields CDR1 SNHLY and CDR2 FYNNEI. This CDR3 is built from 12 residues. V lost 7 bases and J 1 base, leaving 8 bases between the germline ends. CDR3 region: CASNTGSYEQYF. In DNA form, the CDR3 reads TGTGCCAGCAATACAGGGTCCTACGAGCAGTACTTC.

Note on this clonotype: With a much larger clone just one base away, this may be a read error. This sequence joins TRBV5-1 and TRBJ2-2; D perhaps matches TRBD1 (7 bases). Germline lookup yields CDR1 SGHRS and CDR2 YFSETQ. The CDR3 spans 16 residues. CDR3: CASRPEGTVNTGEVFF. In DNA, the CDR3 is TGCGCCAGCCGCCCCGAGGGGACAGTGAACACCGGGGAGGTGTTTTTT. The variable domain in full, with the rest retrieved from reference TRBV5-1 and TRBJ2-2, is KAGVTQTPRYLIKTRGQQVTLSCSPISGHRSVSWYQQTPGQGLQFLFEYFSETQRNKGNFPGRFSGRQFSNSRSEMNVSTLELGDSALYLCASRPEGTVNTGEVFFGEGSRLTVL.

This clonotype was counted many times. V usage is TRBV5-1 and J usage is TRBJ2-3; 10 bases line up with TRBD2. Looked up from germline, CDR1 is SGHRS and CDR2 is YFSETQ. This CDR3 region has 18 residues. J gave up 0 bases and V 5 bases, and 12 bases lay outside the gene matches. CDR3 sequence (DNA): TGCGCCAGCAGTTACAGCAGTAGCGGGGGGCCTAGCACAGATACGCAGTATTTT. This codes for CASSYSSSGGPSTDTQYF.

This clonotype was seen a few times. This sequence joins TRBV6-1 and TRBJ2-1, with 7 bases lining up with TRBD1. The trim removed 3 bases at V and 10 bases at J, leaving 18 bases unmatched. The CDR3 loop spans 17 amino acids. CDR1 and CDR2 (germline): MNHNS, SASEGT. CDR3 DNA: TGTGCCAGCAGTGATCGCCTCGGACAGGCCCGTCGGCCGGAGCAGTTCTTC. Amino acids: CASSDRLGQARRPEQFF.